This paragraph covers one T cell receptor (beta chain) sequence. This entry is derived from a study of CD8 T cells in Susac syndrome. The recently defined diagnostic criteria for definite or probable disease were met by the Susac syndrome patients. The V gene end was trimmed by 0 bases and the J gene end by 4 bases; junction bases not matched to a gene: 8. The germline V gene has CDR1 SGDLS and CDR2 YYNGEE. The length of the CDR3 is 16 residues. Random hexamers were used to reverse transcribe an amount of about 0.45 to 1 ug RNA. TCRdb used MiXCR to reprocess the immunoSEQ multiplex PCR reads, holding one entry per CDR3 protein. The repertoire holds 100,000 or so distinct CDR3 sequences, with 85% to 95% as singletons.

V usage is TRBV9 and J usage is TRBJ2-3, with TRBD2 identical over 7 bases. The receptor was derived from a human donor with Susac syndrome. The sample taken for sequencing was CD4+ T cells from PBMCs. The DNA of the CDR3 is TGTGCCAGCAGCGTAGCGCCAGGAGGGAGGGCAGATACGCAGTATTTT. It codes for CASSVAPGGRADTQYF.